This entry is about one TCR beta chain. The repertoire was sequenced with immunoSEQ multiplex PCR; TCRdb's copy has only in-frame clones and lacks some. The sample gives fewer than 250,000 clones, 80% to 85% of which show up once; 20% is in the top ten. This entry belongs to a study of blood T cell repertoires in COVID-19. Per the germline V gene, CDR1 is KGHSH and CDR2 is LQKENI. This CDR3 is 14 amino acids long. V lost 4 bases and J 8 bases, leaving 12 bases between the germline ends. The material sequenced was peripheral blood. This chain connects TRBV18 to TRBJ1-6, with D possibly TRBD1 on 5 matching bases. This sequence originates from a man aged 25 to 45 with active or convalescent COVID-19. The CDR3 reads CASSRGTVDSPLHF. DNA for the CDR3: TGTGCCAGCTCACGGGGGACTGTTGATTCACCCCTCCACTTT.